These 10 T cell receptor beta chains were all obtained from the same sample, sequenced in a study of control samples from healthy donors and cancer patients. The protocol was immunoSEQ multiplex PCR, while the TCRdb copy is restricted to in-frame clones and leaves out a portion. The sample lists about 99,000 clones, roughly 89% seen once, with about 18% in the top ten. What was sequenced was PBMCs. The origin of the receptors is a man between 60 and 70 years old with lung cancer.

The chain is built from TRBV5-5 and TRBJ1-1; 9 bases align to TRBD1. The CDR3 totals 13 residues. The V gene end was trimmed by 5 bases and the J gene end by 11 bases; junction bases not matched to a gene: 10. Per germline, CDR1 SGHKS and CDR2 YYEKEE (reference sequence). CDR3 coding DNA: TGTGCCAGCAGTTCCGGACAGGGGTGGACTGCTTTCTTT. It translates to CASSSGQGWTAFF.

This rearrangement joins TRBV25-1 to TRBJ1-6; no definite D call. This CDR3 comprises 14 residues. V lost 7 bases to trimming and J lost 0 bases, with 7 bases between them. Germline CDR1 reads MGHDK; CDR2 reads SYGVNS. CDR3 coding DNA: TGTGCCAGCATGGCCAGCTCCTATAATTCACCCCTCCACTTT. Its translation: CASMASSYNSPLHF.

The J gene is TRBJ1-1, the V gene TRBV3-1 (or the pseudogene TRBV3-2); TRBD1 aligns across 11 bases. This CDR3 comprises 15 residues. CDR1 and CDR2 from the germline V gene are LGHDT and YNNKEL (reference sequence). V trimming: 6 bases; J trimming: 3 bases; junction bases outside the gene matches: 6. CDR3 residues: CASSFRDRGDTEAFF. The CDR3 nucleotides are TGTGCCAGCAGTTTCCGGGACAGGGGGGACACTGAAGCTTTCTTT.

The CDR3 nucleotides read TGCGCCAGCAGCCAAGAGGAAAAACTGTTTTTT. Translating it yields CASSQEEKLFF. The chain links TRBV4-1 to TRBJ1-4; D remains ambiguous. The germline CDR1 and CDR2 sequences are MGHRA and YSYEKL. Trimming left V 0 bases short and J 8 bases short, with 1 base between. This CDR3 region has 11 residues.

The genes are TRBV14 and TRBJ2-5; D is possibly TRBD2 (5 bases). Trimming took 0 bases from V and 5 from J, leaving 10 bases between them. This CDR3 spans 14 amino acids. Germline V gives CDR1 SGHDN, CDR2 FVKESK. Written as DNA, the CDR3 is TGTGCCAGCAGCCAAGATCTACTAGTCGAGACCCAGTACTTC. Its translation is CASSQDLLVETQYF.

The chain links TRBV12-3 or TRBV12-4 to TRBJ2-2; TRBD1 might be the D (6 bases). This CDR3 spans 13 amino acids. V was clipped by 7 bases and J by 6 bases, with 12 bases between them. CDR3 nucleotides: TGTGCCAGCACCAACAGGGTTCCCGGGGAGCTGTTTTTT. Translation gives CASTNRVPGELFF.

This chain uses TRBV5-1 with TRBJ1-2; the D is unclear. The ends were cut back, 2 bases at V and 3 bases at J, with 11 bases in the middle. There are 14 residues in the CDR3. Germline loops: CDR1 SGHRS, CDR2 YFSETQ. The chain's CDR3 is CASSLGDWDYGYTF. The CDR3 DNA reads TGCGCCAGCAGCTTAGGCGATTGGGACTATGGCTACACCTTC.

In this sample, this clone turned up a few times. The sample has other DNA sequences that encode this CDR3 too. The chain has TRBV5-1 and TRBJ2-5; TRBD1 aligns across 7 bases. CDR1 is SGHRS and CDR2 is YFSETQ in the germline V gene. The length of the CDR3 is 13 residues. V dropped 4 bases and J dropped 2; count of bases not matched to a gene: 2. The CDR3 sequence: CASSRGLQETQYF. The CDR3 DNA follows: TGCGCCAGCAGCAGGGGGCTTCAAGAGACCCAGTACTTC. Full variable domain (rest looked up from reference TRBV5-1 and TRBJ2-5): KAGVTQTPRYLIKTRGQQVTLSCSPISGHRSVSWYQQTPGQGLQFLFEYFSETQRNKGNFPGRFSGRQFSNSRSEMNVSTLELGDSALYLCASSRGLQETQYFGPGTRLLVL.

The chain couples TRBV30 to TRBJ2-1; tentative D call: TRBD1 (5 bases). Looked up from germline, CDR1 is GTSNPN and CDR2 is SVGIG (reference sequence). This CDR3 region has 13 residues. Trimming took 3 bases from V and 2 from J, leaving 8 bases between them. Here the CDR3 DNA reads TGTGCCTGGAGCGAGGACACCTACAATGAGCAGTTCTTC. This codes for CAWSEDTYNEQFF.

The sample holds a few counts of this clone. The chain employs TRBV9 and TRBJ2-1; D ambiguous. Germline V gene data show CDR1 as SGDLS and CDR2 as YYNGEE. The ends were cut back, 2 bases at V and 0 bases at J, with 9 bases in the middle. This CDR3 comprises 15 residues. The CDR3 sequence is CASSVRMSSYNEQFF. The DNA of the CDR3 is TGTGCCAGCAGCGTCCGGATGAGCTCCTACAATGAGCAGTTCTTC.